These 10 T cell receptor beta chains came from one sample sequenced in a study of blood T cell repertoires in COVID-19. Some clones are missing from TCRdb's copy, which holds only in-frame ones; the method was immunoSEQ multiplex PCR. The sample carries 40,000 or so clones, about 90% recorded once. Specimen: peripheral blood. These receptors all come from a human donor in a cohort sampled during active COVID-19.

The rearrangement links TRBV6-5 to TRBJ2-5; weak D call: TRBD1 (5 bases). This CDR3 spans 15 amino acids. In germline, CDR1 is MNHEY, CDR2 SVGAGI. V lost 5 bases to trimming and J lost 0 bases, with 13 bases between them. CDR3 amino acids: CASSPQVGHQETQYF. As DNA, the CDR3 is TGTGCCAGCAGTCCCCAGGTGGGGCACCAAGAGACCCAGTACTTC.

The rearrangement links TRBV12-5 to TRBJ2-7; tentative D call: TRBD2 (6 bases). Trimming cost V 0 bases and J 2 bases, with 11 bases left between them. This CDR3 is built from 15 residues. CDR1 is LGHNT and CDR2 is FRNRAP in the germline V gene. The CDR3 sequence: CASGLVSGLAYEQYF. CDR3 bases: TGTGCTAGTGGTTTGGTAAGCGGGCTGGCCTACGAGCAGTACTTC.

The chain is built from TRBV5-5 and TRBJ1-5; TRBD1 might be the D (6 bases). Germline lookup yields CDR1 SGHKS and CDR2 YYEKEE (reference sequence). With 0 bases removed from V and 0 bases from J, the gap between germline ends came to 10 bases. This CDR3 has 16 residues. As DNA, the CDR3 is TGTGCCAGCAGCTTGGAGACAGGTTATAGCAATCAGCCCCAGCATTTT. Translation gives CASSLETGYSNQPQHF.

This clone was observed once. The chain combines TRBV19 with TRBJ1-2; 7 nucleotides match TRBD1. The CDR3 loop spans 11 amino acids. Germline V gene lookup returns CDR1 LNHDA and CDR2 SQIVND (reference sequence). The ends lost 5 bases at V and 7 bases at J; junction bases unmatched: 1. The CDR3 loop reads CASSYRGGYTF. The DNA for the CDR3 is TGTGCCAGTAGTTACAGGGGTGGCTACACCTTC.

The chain has TRBV7-2 and TRBJ2-1, with D maybe TRBD1 (6 bases). The CDR3 loop spans 13 amino acids. V shed 1 base and J shed 10 bases, with 11 bases lying between them. In germline, CDR1 is SGHTA, CDR2 FQGNSA. For the CDR3, the DNA is TGTGCCAGCAGCTTAGGACAGGTTCGAGAGCAGTTCTTC. This encodes CASSLGQVREQFF.

The chain recombines TRBV19 with TRBJ1-5, with a weak D call TRBD1 (6 bases). CDR1 LNHDA and CDR2 SQIVND come from the germline V gene (reference sequence). Trimming left V 0 bases short and J 6 bases short, with 15 bases between. The CDR3 spans 16 residues. The DNA for the CDR3 is TGTGCCAGTAGTATAGAGGGGACAATTGGCAGTCAGCCCCAGCATTTT. Translated, it gives CASSIEGTIGSQPQHF.

The chain is built from TRBV12-3 or TRBV12-4 and TRBJ2-1, with D possibly TRBD2 on 5 matching bases. The CDR3 spans 13 residues. Trimming removed 6 bases from V and 6 bases from J, with 12 bases in between. The CDR3 reads CASSLGLGNEQFF. CDR3 bases: TGTGCCAGCAGCCTAGGACTGGGCAATGAGCAGTTCTTC.

The genes are TRBV15 and TRBJ2-3; 11 nucleotides line up with TRBD2. V lost 0 bases to trimming and J lost 1 base; unmatched junction nucleotides: 6. The germline V gene encodes CDR1 LNHNV and CDR2 YYDKDF (reference sequence). The CDR3 loop spans 18 amino acids. The DNA for the CDR3 is TGTGCCACCAGCAGAGATCTAGCGGGGGGCCCTGGCACAGATACGCAGTATTTT. Amino acids: CATSRDLAGGPGTDTQYF.

This sequence joins TRBV20-1 and TRBJ2-5; no definite D call. Germline V gene data show CDR1 as DFQATT and CDR2 as SNEGSKA (reference sequence). V lost 5 bases and J lost 7, with 11 bases in between. The length of the CDR3 is 11 residues. In nucleotides, the CDR3 is TGCAGTGCTTCTTATCCGGGGACCCAGTACTTC. This encodes CSASYPGTQYF.

This clone appeared a single time. The CDR3 sequence: CASTRRGGSYNEQFF. DNA of the CDR3: TGTGCCAGTACTCGGCGGGGGGGCTCCTACAATGAGCAGTTCTTC. The chain has TRBV19 and TRBJ2-1; 9 bases map to TRBD2. The CDR3 spans 15 residues. The germline V gene encodes CDR1 LNHDA and CDR2 SQIVND (reference sequence). V was clipped by 7 bases and J by 0 bases; unmatched bases: 4.